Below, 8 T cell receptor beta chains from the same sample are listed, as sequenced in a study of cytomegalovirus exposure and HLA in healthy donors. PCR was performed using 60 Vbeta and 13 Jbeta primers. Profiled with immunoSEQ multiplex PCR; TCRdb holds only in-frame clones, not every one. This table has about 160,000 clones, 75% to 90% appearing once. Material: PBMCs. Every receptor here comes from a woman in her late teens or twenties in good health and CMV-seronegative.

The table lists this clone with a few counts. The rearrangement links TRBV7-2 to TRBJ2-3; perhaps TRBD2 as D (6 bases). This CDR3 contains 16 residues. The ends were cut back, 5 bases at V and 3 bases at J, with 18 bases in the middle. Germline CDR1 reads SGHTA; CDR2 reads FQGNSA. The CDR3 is CASSRTLSGETDTQYF. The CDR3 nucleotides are TGTGCCAGCAGCCGGACGTTGTCGGGAGAGACAGATACGCAGTATTTT.

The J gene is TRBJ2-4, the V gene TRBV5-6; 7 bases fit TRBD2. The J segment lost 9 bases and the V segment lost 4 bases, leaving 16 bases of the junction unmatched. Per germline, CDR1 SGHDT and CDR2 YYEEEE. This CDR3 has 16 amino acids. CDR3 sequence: CASSLRPAGPRGIQYF. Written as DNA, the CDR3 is TGTGCCAGCAGCCTAAGGCCAGCGGGACCAAGAGGCATTCAGTACTTC.

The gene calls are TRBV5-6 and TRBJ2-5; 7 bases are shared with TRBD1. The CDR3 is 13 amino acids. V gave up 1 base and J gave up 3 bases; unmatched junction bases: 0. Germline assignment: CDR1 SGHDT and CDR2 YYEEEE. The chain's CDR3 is CASSLTGEETQYF. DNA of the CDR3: TGTGCCAGCAGCTTGACAGGGGAAGAGACCCAGTACTTC. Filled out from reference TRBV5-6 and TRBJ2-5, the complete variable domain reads DAGVTQSPTHLIKTRGQQVTLRCSPKSGHDTVSWYQQALGQGPQFIFQYYEEEERQRGNFPDRFSGHQFPNYSSELNVNALLLGDSALYLCASSLTGEETQYFGPGTRLLVL.

The CDR3: CASSLEPGNSDTQYF. Written as DNA, the CDR3 is TGTGCCAGCAGCTTGGAGCCGGGAAACTCAGATACGCAGTATTTT. The chain links TRBV5-4 to TRBJ2-3, with TRBD2 as a possible D gene (5 bases). This CDR3 spans 15 amino acids. Per the germline V gene, CDR1 is SGHNT and CDR2 is YYREEE (reference sequence). V shed 0 bases and J shed 4 bases, with 12 bases lying between them.

CDR3 DNA: TGTGCCAGCGCCCCGGGACACCCCCCCTACGAGCAGTACTTC. Translating it yields CASAPGHPPYEQYF. The chain recombines TRBV7-9 with TRBJ2-7; perhaps TRBD1 as D (6 bases). The V end was cut by 8 bases, the J end by 2 bases, with 16 bases between. The CDR3 has 14 residues. Germline CDR1 reads SEHNR; CDR2 reads FQNEAQ (reference sequence).

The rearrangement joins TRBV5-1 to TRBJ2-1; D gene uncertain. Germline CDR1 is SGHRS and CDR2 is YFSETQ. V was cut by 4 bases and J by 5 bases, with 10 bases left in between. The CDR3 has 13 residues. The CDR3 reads CASSPLIDNEQFF. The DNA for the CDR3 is TGCGCCAGCAGCCCCCTGATAGACAATGAGCAGTTCTTC.

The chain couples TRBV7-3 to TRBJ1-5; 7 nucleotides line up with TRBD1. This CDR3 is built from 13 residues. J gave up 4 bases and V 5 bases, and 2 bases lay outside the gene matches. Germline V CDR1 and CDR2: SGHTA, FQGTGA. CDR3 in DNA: TGTGCCAGCAGCGTACAGGGGAATCAGCCCCAGCATTTT. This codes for CASSVQGNQPQHF.

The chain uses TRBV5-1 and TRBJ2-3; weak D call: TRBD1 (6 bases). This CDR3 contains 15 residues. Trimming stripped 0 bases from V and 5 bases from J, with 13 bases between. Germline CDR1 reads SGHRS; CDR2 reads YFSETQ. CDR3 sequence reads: CASSLGGGKGDTQYF. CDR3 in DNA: TGCGCCAGCAGCTTGGGTGGGGGCAAGGGAGATACGCAGTATTTT.